This TCR beta chain came from a study of regulatory T cells in long-lasting Graves disease. Overall study: Antithyroid drug use was under 3 months in newly diagnosed Graves' patients.

Germline V gene sequence: CDR1 SGDLS, CDR2 YYNGEE. V gave up 0 bases and J gave up 2 bases, with 12 bases separating them. The CDR3 is 15 residues long. Arm-PCR with iRepertoire HTBI primers amplified the CDR3 regions for these TCR beta libraries. TCRdb re-derived calls from the multiplex PCR reads in MiXCR, one entry per CDR3 protein. The profile shows about 540,000 distinct CDR3 sequences, about 13% of them singletons. Time point: newly diagnosed GD, antithyroid drugs for less than 3 months. Extracted PBMC RNA gave rise to the TCR library. This clonotype appeared many times. This sample also appeared in a second study, on T cells in Graves' hyperthyroidism and ophthalmopathy. That work adds: First-round RT-PCR of the TCR CDR3 relied on the HTBI primer set. Most thyroid clonotypes expanded above 0.001 appeared in blood too.

The TCR was taken from a man aged 30 to 39 with Graves disease. The specimen comprised peripheral blood mononuclear cells (PBMCs), sampled at new diagnosis, from a patient treated with antithyroid drugs. The rearrangement joins TRBV9 to TRBJ2-7, with D possibly TRBD1 on 5 matching bases. The CDR3 sequence: CASSVEGAGTYEQYF. The CDR3 DNA reads as TGTGCCAGCAGCGTAGAAGGGGCTGGCACCTACGAGCAGTACTTC.